This T cell receptor beta chain was sequenced in a study of shared clonotypes between healthy human individuals. Study as a whole: Donors had three CD4 naive, three CD4 memory, two CD8 naive and one CD8 memory plate apiece. Study conclusions and caveats: Memory subsets had estimated richness that was generally smaller than that of naive subsets.

As regards this clone: Its matching antigen is unknown.

Assay used: immunoSEQ multiplex PCR; TCRdb lists only in-frame clones, some missing. Here the sample spans 900,000 to 1,200,000 clones, 78% being singletons. Trimming took off 4 bases at V and 8 bases at J, with 17 bases between the two ends. This CDR3 spans 14 amino acids. From germline, CDR1 is MNHNY and CDR2 SVGAGI (reference sequence). The sample taken for sequencing was memory CD4+ T cells from PBMCs. Subset: CD45RA-negative fraction. The receptor comes from a man aged 18 to 30 in good health. Some clones in this sample may be carry-over from other donors' samples. This rearrangement joins TRBV6-6 to TRBJ1-2; D may be TRBD1 (5 bases). The CDR3 loop reads CASSSTGRGTGYTF. As DNA, the CDR3 is TGTGCCAGCAGTTCTACGGGACGGGGCACCGGCTACACCTTC.